The 11 T cell receptor beta chains in this list originate from one sample, sequenced in a study of blood T cell repertoires in COVID-19. Sequenced by immunoSEQ multiplex PCR; TCRdb stores in-frame clones only, minus some. The data contain about 180,000 clones, around 83% of them seen just once; the ten biggest clones take up under 3.5%. The specimen was peripheral blood. Source of these receptors: a woman aged 30 to 39 with active or convalescent COVID-19.

The chain has TRBV11-3 and TRBJ2-2; 7 bases agree with TRBD1. The CDR3 extends over 17 amino acids. Trimming removed 4 bases from V and 2 bases from J; junction bases left unmatched: 10. Germline CDR1 is SGHNT and CDR2 is YENEEA. In nucleotides, the CDR3 is TGTGCCAGCAGCTCACCATTTCGGGACAGTAACACCGGGGAGCTGTTTTTT. It is translated as CASSSPFRDSNTGELFF.

CDR3 sequence (DNA): TGTGCCAGCTCAATACGGGACAGGACCTCCTACAATGAGCAGTTCTTC. Translation: CASSIRDRTSYNEQFF. The chain links TRBV18 to TRBJ2-1, with 8 bases fitting TRBD1. Germline CDR1 is KGHSH and CDR2 is LQKENI. The CDR3 has 16 residues. Trimming cost V 5 bases and J 0 bases; bases outside gene matches: 6.

V is TRBV7-2 and J is TRBJ2-1, with 10 positions matching TRBD1. The J segment lost 4 bases and the V segment lost 5 bases, leaving 14 bases of the junction unmatched. The CDR3 is 18 residues long. Germline V gene lookup returns CDR1 SGHTA and CDR2 FQGNSA. Here the CDR3 reads CASSPRDRGFRVYNEQFF. CDR3 in DNA: TGTGCCAGCAGCCCCCGGGACAGGGGTTTTCGGGTTTACAATGAGCAGTTCTTC.

This clone is a singleton in its sample. V and J are TRBV2 and TRBJ2-1; TRBD1 is a possible D gene (6 bases). V shed 4 bases and J shed 4 bases, with 11 bases lying between them. Germline CDR1 SNHLY, CDR2 FYNNEI. The CDR3 spans 14 residues. The CDR3 spells CASSGGPEYNEQFF. The CDR3 coding sequence is TGTGCCAGCAGTGGGGGGCCAGAATACAATGAGCAGTTCTTC.

The gene calls are TRBV4-2 and TRBJ1-1, with D unclear. The CDR3 spans 14 residues. Trimming stripped 2 bases from V and 5 bases from J, with 12 bases between. CDR1 LGHNA and CDR2 YNFKEQ come from the germline V gene. CDR3 nucleotide sequence: TGTGCCAGCAGCCAACCTTCCCGGGGTACTGAAGCTTTCTTT. Translating gives CASSQPSRGTEAFF.

The rearrangement uses TRBV6-1 and TRBJ1-1, with 8 bases aligning to TRBD1. Germline assignment: CDR1 MNHNS and CDR2 SASEGT. This CDR3 is 14 amino acids long. Trimming cost V 8 bases and J 10 bases; bases outside gene matches: 15. The CDR3 spells CASSYRDRPWGAFF. CDR3 coding DNA: TGTGCCAGCTCCTACCGGGACAGGCCTTGGGGAGCTTTCTTT.

The CDR3 protein is CASSLHSYEQYF. DNA of the CDR3: TGTGCCAGCAGTTTACACTCCTACGAGCAGTACTTC. This chain links TRBV28 with TRBJ2-7; D is ambiguous. Germline V gene sequence: CDR1 MDHEN, CDR2 SYDVKM. This CDR3 spans 12 amino acids. The germline V and J ends were trimmed by 2 bases and 0 bases, with 2 bases remaining between them.

The chain has TRBV18 and TRBJ2-6, with 12 bases aligning to TRBD1. The germline V gene has CDR1 KGHSH and CDR2 LQKENI. Germline trimming cut 4 bases from V and 4 bases from J; bases unmatched to any gene: 8. The CDR3 has 18 amino acids. The CDR3 here is CASSQPGGQGAGANVLTF. The CDR3 bases are TGTGCCAGCTCACAACCGGGGGGACAGGGGGCCGGGGCCAACGTCCTGACTTTC.

This clone was seen only once. The V gene is TRBV9, the J gene TRBJ2-1, with 7 bases fitting TRBD2. CDR3 length: 16 amino acids. Germline V gene lookup returns CDR1 SGDLS and CDR2 YYNGEE. V shed 0 bases and J 1 base; nucleotides not matched to a gene: 4. CDR3: CASSVAGGGSYNEQFF. In DNA form, the CDR3 reads TGTGCCAGCAGCGTAGCTGGGGGGGGTTCCTACAATGAGCAGTTCTTC.

The chain uses TRBV7-9 and TRBJ2-1; 8 nucleotides align to TRBD2. V shed 2 bases and J 14 bases; nucleotides not matched to a gene: 11. This CDR3 has 14 residues. Per germline, CDR1 SEHNR and CDR2 FQNEAQ (reference sequence). The CDR3 spells CASSLRTSGREEFF. As DNA, the CDR3 is TGTGCCAGCAGCTTAAGGACGAGCGGGAGAGAGGAGTTCTTC.

J is TRBJ2-3 and V is TRBV19, with 8 bases that match TRBD2. Trimming cost V 2 bases and J 4 bases; bases outside gene matches: 8. In germline, CDR1 is LNHDA, CDR2 SQIVND (reference sequence). This CDR3 region has 16 residues. CDR3 sequence reads: CASSILAGGAADTQYF. In DNA form, the CDR3 reads TGTGCCAGTAGTATACTAGCGGGCGGGGCGGCAGATACGCAGTATTTT.